Listed below are T cell receptor beta chains from one sample, sequenced in a study of identical twins. Via MiXCR, TCRdb re-called the 5' RACE reads, giving one row per CDR3 protein. The data contain about 250,000 distinct CDR3 sequences, around 8% of them seen just once; the ten biggest clones take up around 3%. These same data were also listed under a study on yellow fever vaccine responses in identical twins.

Sequencing was done on a sample of CD8+ T cells sorted from blood. These receptors all come from a woman under 30 in good health. Each CDR3 is given with its conserved first and last residue. A D gene is named only where the DNA matches it firmly. Size is stated for part of the rows, as once, few or many counts, or as a class when the clone is expanded.

v_call	d_call	j_call	clone_size	cdr3_aa	cdr3_nt
TRBV3-1	TRBD1	TRBJ2-7	few	CASSTRTGGLYEQYF	TGTGCCAGCAGCACCCGGACAGGGGGGCTCTACGAGCAGTACTTC
TRBV28	NA	TRBJ2-7	many	CASTSRSSYEQYF	TGTGCCAGCACTTCTCGGAGTTCCTACGAGCAGTACTTC
TRBV4-3	TRBD1	TRBJ2-2	NA	CASSPRQGDGELFF	TGCGCCAGCAGCCCGCGACAGGGCGACGGGGAGCTGTTTTTT
TRBV24-1	TRBD2	TRBJ2-3	few	CATVGTSGRDSTDTQYF	TGTGCCACCGTTGGTACTAGCGGGAGAGATAGCACAGATACGCAGTATTTT
TRBV28	NA	TRBJ2-1	many	CASRDMMGQIF	TGTGCCAGCAGAGATATGATGGGGCAGATCTTC
TRBV7-9	NA	TRBJ1-1	NA	CASSSYVSEAFF	TGTGCCAGCAGCTCTTACGTGTCGGAAGCTTTCTTT
TRBV24-1	TRBD1	TRBJ2-5	many	CATSEGQQETQYF	TGTGCCACCAGTGAGGGACAGCAAGAGACCCAGTACTTC
TRBV16	TRBD2	TRBJ2-7	NA	CASSQSELADSYEQYF	TGTGCCAGCAGCCAATCGGAACTAGCGGATTCCTACGAGCAGTACTTC
TRBV7-2	NA	TRBJ2-6	NA	CASSPTASGANVLTF	TGTGCCAGCAGCCCGACAGCTTCTGGGGCCAACGTCCTGACTTTC
TRBV4-2	NA	TRBJ2-7	few	CASSLGATMTYEQYF	TGTGCCAGCAGCCTTGGGGCTACGATGACCTACGAGCAGTACTTC
TRBV12-3/TRBV12-4	NA	TRBJ1-4	many	CASSLMDSSTNEKLFF	TGTGCCAGCAGCTTAATGGACAGCTCAACTAATGAAAAACTGTTTTTT
TRBV27	NA	TRBJ1-5	few	CASSLVGGHNQPQHF	TGTGCCAGCAGTTTGGTTGGTGGGCACAATCAGCCCCAGCATTTT
TRBV12-3/TRBV12-4	NA	TRBJ2-5	many	CASSLRGSHQETQYF	TGTGCCAGCAGTTTAAGGGGTTCCCATCAAGAGACCCAGTACTTC
TRBV7-9	NA	TRBJ2-5	few	CASSLGSGEETQYF	TGTGCCAGCAGCTTAGGGTCCGGGGAAGAGACCCAGTACTTC
TRBV9	TRBD2	TRBJ2-1	NA	CASSVRSSGGWNEQFF	TGTGCCAGCAGCGTAAGATCTAGCGGGGGATGGAATGAGCAGTTCTTC
TRBV7-9	NA	TRBJ1-3	few	CASSLDLNTIYF	TGTGCCAGCAGCTTAGACTTGAACACCATATATTTT
TRBV4-3	NA	TRBJ2-2	many	CASSQDYGNTGELFF	TGCGCCAGCAGCCAAGACTACGGGAACACCGGGGAGCTGTTTTTT